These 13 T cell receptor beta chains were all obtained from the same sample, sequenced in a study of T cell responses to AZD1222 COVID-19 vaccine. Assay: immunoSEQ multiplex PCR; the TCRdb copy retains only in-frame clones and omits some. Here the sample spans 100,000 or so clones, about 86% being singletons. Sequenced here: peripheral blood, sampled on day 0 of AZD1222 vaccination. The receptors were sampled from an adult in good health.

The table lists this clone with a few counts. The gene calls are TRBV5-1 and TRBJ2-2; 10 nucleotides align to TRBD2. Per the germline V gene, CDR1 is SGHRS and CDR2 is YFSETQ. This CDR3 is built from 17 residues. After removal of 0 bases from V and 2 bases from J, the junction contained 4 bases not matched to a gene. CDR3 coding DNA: TGCGCCAGCAGCTTGGTGGCTAGCGGGGGAAACACCGGGGAGCTGTTTTTT. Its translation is CASSLVASGGNTGELFF.

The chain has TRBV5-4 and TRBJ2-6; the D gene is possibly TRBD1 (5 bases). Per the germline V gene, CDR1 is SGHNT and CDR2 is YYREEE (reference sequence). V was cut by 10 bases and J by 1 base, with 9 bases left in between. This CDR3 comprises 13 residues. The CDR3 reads CASSGSGANVLTF. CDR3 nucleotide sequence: TGTGCCTCCTCAGGGTCTGGGGCCAACGTCCTGACTTTC.

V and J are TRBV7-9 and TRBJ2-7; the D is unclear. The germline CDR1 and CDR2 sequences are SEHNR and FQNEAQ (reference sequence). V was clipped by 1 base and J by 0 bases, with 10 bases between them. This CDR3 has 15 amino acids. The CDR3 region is CASSLETFTSYEQYF. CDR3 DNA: TGTGCCAGCAGCTTAGAGACATTTACCTCCTACGAGCAGTACTTC.

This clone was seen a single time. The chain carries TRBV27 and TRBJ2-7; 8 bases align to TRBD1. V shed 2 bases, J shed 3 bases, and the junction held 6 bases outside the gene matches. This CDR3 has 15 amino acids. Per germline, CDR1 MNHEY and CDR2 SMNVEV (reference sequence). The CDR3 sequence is CASSLARTGSYEQYF. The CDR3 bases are TGTGCCAGCAGTTTAGCCCGGACAGGGAGCTACGAGCAGTACTTC.

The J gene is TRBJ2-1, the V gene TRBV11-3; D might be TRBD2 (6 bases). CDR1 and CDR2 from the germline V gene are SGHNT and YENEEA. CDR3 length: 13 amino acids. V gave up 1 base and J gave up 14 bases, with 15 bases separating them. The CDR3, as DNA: TGTGCCAGCAGCTTAGGATTGCGGGACTCCAAGTTCTTC. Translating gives CASSLGLRDSKFF.

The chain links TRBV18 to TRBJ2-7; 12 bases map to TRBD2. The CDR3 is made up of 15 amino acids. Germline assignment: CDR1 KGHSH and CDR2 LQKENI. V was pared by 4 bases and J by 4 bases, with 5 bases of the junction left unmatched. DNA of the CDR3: TGTGCCAGCTCACAGACTAGCGGGAGTCTTTACGAGCAGTACTTC. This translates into CASSQTSGSLYEQYF.

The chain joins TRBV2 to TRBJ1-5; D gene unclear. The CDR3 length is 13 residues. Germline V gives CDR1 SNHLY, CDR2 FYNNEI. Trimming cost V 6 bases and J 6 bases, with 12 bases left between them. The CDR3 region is CASRAGPPQPQHF. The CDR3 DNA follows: TGTGCCAGCAGGGCCGGGCCCCCTCAGCCCCAGCATTTT.

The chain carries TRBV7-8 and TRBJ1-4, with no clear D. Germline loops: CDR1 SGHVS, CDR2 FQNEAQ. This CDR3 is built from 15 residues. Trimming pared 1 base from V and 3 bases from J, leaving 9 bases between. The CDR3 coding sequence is TGTGCCAGCAGCTTAGTGTTGTCGGCTAATGAAAAACTGTTTTTT. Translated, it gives CASSLVLSANEKLFF.

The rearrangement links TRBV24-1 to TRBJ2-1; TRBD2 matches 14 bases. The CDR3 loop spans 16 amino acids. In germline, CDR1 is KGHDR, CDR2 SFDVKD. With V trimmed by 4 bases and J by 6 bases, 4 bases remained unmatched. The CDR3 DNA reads TGTGCCACCAGTGACCCGGGACTAGCGGGAGCCAATGAGCAGTTCTTC. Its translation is CATSDPGLAGANEQFF.

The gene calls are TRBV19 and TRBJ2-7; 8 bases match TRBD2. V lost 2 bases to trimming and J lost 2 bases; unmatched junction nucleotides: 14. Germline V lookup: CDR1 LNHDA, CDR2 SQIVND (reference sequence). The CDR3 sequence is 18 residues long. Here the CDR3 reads CASSITHHRLAGPYEQYF. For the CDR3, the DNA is TGTGCCAGTAGTATAACACATCACCGATTAGCGGGGCCCTACGAGCAGTACTTC.

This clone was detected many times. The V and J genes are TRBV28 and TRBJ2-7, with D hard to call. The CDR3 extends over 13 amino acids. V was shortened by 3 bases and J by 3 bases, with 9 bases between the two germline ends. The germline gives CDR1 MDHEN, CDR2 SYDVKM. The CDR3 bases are TGTGCCAGCAGTTTGGTACGGATCTACGAGCAGTACTTC. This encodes CASSLVRIYEQYF.

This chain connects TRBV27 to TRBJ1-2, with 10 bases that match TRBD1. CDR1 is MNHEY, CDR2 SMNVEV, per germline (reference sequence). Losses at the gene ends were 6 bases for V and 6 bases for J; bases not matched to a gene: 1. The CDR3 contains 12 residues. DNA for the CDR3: TGTGCCAGCAGGACAGGGGGCCATGGCTACACCTTC. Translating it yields CASRTGGHGYTF.

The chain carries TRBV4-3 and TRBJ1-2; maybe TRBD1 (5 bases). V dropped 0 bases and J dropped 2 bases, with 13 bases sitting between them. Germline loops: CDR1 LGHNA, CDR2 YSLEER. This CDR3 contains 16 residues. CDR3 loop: CASSQDLSAGNYGYTF. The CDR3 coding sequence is TGCGCCAGCAGCCAAGATCTTTCCGCAGGGAACTATGGCTACACCTTC.